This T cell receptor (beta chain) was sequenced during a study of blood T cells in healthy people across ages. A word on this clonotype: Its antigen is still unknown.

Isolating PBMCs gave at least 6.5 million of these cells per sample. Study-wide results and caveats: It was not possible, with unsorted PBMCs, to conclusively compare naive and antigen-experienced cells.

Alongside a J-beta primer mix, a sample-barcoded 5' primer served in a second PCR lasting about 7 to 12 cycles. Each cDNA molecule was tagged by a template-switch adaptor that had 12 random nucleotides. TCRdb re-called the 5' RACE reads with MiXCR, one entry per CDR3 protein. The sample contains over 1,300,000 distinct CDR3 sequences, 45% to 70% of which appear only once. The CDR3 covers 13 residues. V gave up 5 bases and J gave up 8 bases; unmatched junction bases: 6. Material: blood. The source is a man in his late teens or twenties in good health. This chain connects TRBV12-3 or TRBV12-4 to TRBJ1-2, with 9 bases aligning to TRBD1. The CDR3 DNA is TGTGCCAGCAGTCCACGGACAGGGGACGGCTACACCTTC. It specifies CASSPRTGDGYTF.